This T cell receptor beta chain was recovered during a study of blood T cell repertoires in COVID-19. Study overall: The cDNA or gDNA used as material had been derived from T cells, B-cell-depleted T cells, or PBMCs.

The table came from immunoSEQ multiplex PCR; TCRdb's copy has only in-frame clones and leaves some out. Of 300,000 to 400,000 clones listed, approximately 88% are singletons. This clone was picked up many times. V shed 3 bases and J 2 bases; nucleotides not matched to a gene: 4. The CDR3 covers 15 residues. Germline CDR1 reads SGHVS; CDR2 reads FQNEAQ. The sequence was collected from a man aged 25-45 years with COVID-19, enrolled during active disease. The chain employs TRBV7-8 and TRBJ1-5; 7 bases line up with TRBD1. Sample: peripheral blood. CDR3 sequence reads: CASSLTQGGNQPQHF. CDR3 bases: TGTGCCAGCAGCTTGACCCAGGGGGGCAATCAGCCCCAGCATTTT.